These 9 T cell receptor beta chains originate from one sample sequenced in a study of cytomegalovirus exposure and HLA in healthy donors. This PCR relied on a set of 60 Vbeta primers and 13 Jbeta primers. Sequenced by immunoSEQ multiplex PCR; TCRdb stores in-frame clones only, minus some. The sample lists over 150,000 clones, about 80% occurring once. The sequencing input was PBMCs. The receptors stem from a man younger than 40 in good health and CMV-seropositive.

CDR3 region: CASSPRQGENTEAFF. In DNA, the CDR3 is TGTGCCAGCAGCCCGAGACAGGGTGAGAACACTGAAGCTTTCTTT. This chain connects TRBV7-2 to TRBJ1-1; 7 bases line up with TRBD1. The CDR3 sequence is 15 residues long. Losses at the gene ends were 5 bases for V and 1 base for J; bases not matched to a gene: 7. Germline V gene lookup returns CDR1 SGHTA and CDR2 FQGNSA. Based on the CDR3 plus reference TRBV7-2 and TRBJ1-1, the full variable domain is GAGVSQSPSNKVTEKGKDVELRCDPISGHTALYWYRQSLGQGLEFLIYFQGNSAPDKSGLPSDRFSAERTGGSVSTLTIQRTQQEDSAVYLCASSPRQGENTEAFFGQGTRLTVV.

As for this clone: A read error may produce the germline difference seen at one junction end. The rearrangement links TRBV7-9 to TRBJ2-7; TRBD2 aligns across 13 bases. This CDR3 comprises 16 residues. Germline CDR1 is SEHNR and CDR2 is FQNEAQ (reference sequence). The CDR3 region is CSSSFSGTSGTGRQYF. Here the CDR3 DNA reads TGTTCCAGCAGCTTCTCAGGGACTAGCGGGACCGGCCGGCAGTACTTC. Full variable domain (outside the CDR3, taken from reference TRBV7-9 and TRBJ2-7): DTGVSQNPRHKITKRGQNVTFRCDPISEHNRLYWYRQTLGQGPEFLTYFQNEAQLEKSRLLSDRFSAERPKGSFSTLEIQRTEQGDSAMYLCSSSFSGTSGTGRQYFGPGTRLTVT.

CDR3 DNA: TGTGCCAGCAGTTTATTGGGGGGAGAGAACGAAAAACTGTTTTTT. This translates into CASSLLGGENEKLFF. The chain recombines TRBV28 with TRBJ1-4; perhaps TRBD1 as D (5 bases). V lost 1 base to trimming and J lost 8 bases, with 14 bases between them. This CDR3 region has 15 residues. Germline-derived CDR1 and CDR2 are MDHEN and SYDVKM.

The V gene is TRBV7-2, the J gene TRBJ1-3; D unresolved. Germline assignment: CDR1 SGHTA and CDR2 FQGNSA. The CDR3 spans 17 residues. V lost 2 bases and J lost 0, with 14 bases in between. Here the CDR3 reads CASSLLRMRNSGNTIYF. The DNA of the CDR3 is TGTGCCAGCAGCTTATTGCGTATGCGGAACTCTGGAAACACCATATATTTT. Full variable domain (missing parts from reference TRBV7-2 and TRBJ1-3): GAGVSQSPSNKVTEKGKDVELRCDPISGHTALYWYRQSLGQGLEFLIYFQGNSAPDKSGLPSDRFSAERTGGSVSTLTIQRTQQEDSAVYLCASSLLRMRNSGNTIYFGEGSWLTVV.

V gene TRBV7-8 combines with J gene TRBJ2-6; no definite D call. This CDR3 is built from 14 residues. Germline V gene lookup returns CDR1 SGHVS and CDR2 FQNEAQ. V lost 5 bases and J 1 base, leaving 6 bases between the germline ends. CDR3 residues: CASSESSGANVLTF. The CDR3 bases are TGTGCCAGCAGCGAGAGTTCTGGGGCCAACGTCCTGACTTTC.

Details on this clone: Mismatch with germline at one junction end may stem from a read error. The chain joins TRBV7-9 to TRBJ2-5; TRBD2 aligns across 13 bases. The germline CDR1 and CDR2 sequences are SEHNR and FQNEAQ (reference sequence). The CDR3 totals 18 residues. The CDR3 protein is CSSSSSEPGTSGMETQYF. CDR3 bases: TGTTCCAGCAGTTCATCGGAGCCAGGGACTAGCGGGATGGAGACCCAGTACTTC.

Regarding this clone: A read error may account for a junction end that differs from germline. This same CDR3 is encoded by further DNA sequences in the sample. The rearrangement links TRBV27 to TRBJ1-6; 7 nucleotides match TRBD1. Germline loops: CDR1 MNHEY, CDR2 SMNVEV (reference sequence). The length of the CDR3 is 16 residues. The CDR3: CASSLFGTAYNSPLHF. CDR3 bases: TGTGCCAGCAGTTTGTTCGGGACAGCCTATAATTCCCCCCTCCACTTT.

The chain joins TRBV7-8 to TRBJ2-1; a weak D match, TRBD2 (6 bases). V was cut by 5 bases and J by 8 bases, with 19 bases left in between. The CDR3 has 15 residues. Germline CDR1 and CDR2: SGHVS and FQNEAQ. CDR3 bases: TGTGCCAGCAGCCAATTGGAAGGAGGGTGGGATGAGCAGTTCTTC. It translates to CASSQLEGGWDEQFF. Variable domain in full (rest from reference TRBV7-8 and TRBJ2-1): GAGVSQSPRYKVAKRGQDVALRCDPISGHVSLFWYQQALGQGPEFLTYFQNEAQLDKSGLPSDRFFAERPEGSVSTLKIQRTQQEDSAVYLCASSQLEGGWDEQFFGPGTRLTVL.

The rearrangement joins TRBV4-1 to TRBJ1-5; D remains unclear. This CDR3 region has 16 residues. Germline V gene lookup returns CDR1 MGHRA and CDR2 YSYEKL. V was clipped by 3 bases and J by 5 bases, with 17 bases between them. CDR3 sequence reads: CASSQGPLLLYQPQHF. In nucleotides, the CDR3 is TGCGCCAGCAGCCAGGGCCCCCTCCTGTTATATCAGCCCCAGCATTTT.